This is a list of T cell receptor beta chains from one sample in a study of Tregs in tolerant kidney transplant recipients. TCRdb keeps only in-frame clones here, not all; method: immunoSEQ multiplex PCR. The sample records tens of thousands of clones, about nine tenths being singletons. Sequencing used CD8+ T cells from blood (PBMCs), obtained 24 months after the transplant. These receptors were obtained from a human patient who received a combined kidney and bone marrow transplant. Some T cells may be the graft donor's. Each CDR3 is given with its conserved first and last residue. The D gene is left open where the match is weak. Only part of the rows carry a size: once, few, many, or a class if the clone is expanded.

TRBJ2-7 . . TRBV7-2 CASSLDAGRTYEQYF TGTGCCAGCAGCTTAGATGCGGGGAGGACCTACGAGCAGTACTTC
TRBJ2-3 TRBD2 . TRBV7-6 CASSLSGGASTDTQYF TGTGCCAGCAGCTTAAGCGGGGGGGCGAGCACAGATACGCAGTATTTT
TRBJ2-5 TRBD1 . TRBV7-9 CASSLVGTGSQETQYF TGTGCCAGCAGCTTAGTCGGGACAGGATCGCAAGAGACCCAGTACTTC
TRBJ2-7 TRBD2 . TRBV7-3 CASSRTASGSYEQYF TGTGCCAGCAGCCGTACCGCTAGCGGGAGCTACGAGCAGTACTTC
TRBJ2-7 TRBD1 . TRBV29-1 CSATMTGNLYEQYF TGCAGCGCAACAATGACAGGGAATCTCTACGAGCAGTACTTC
TRBJ2-3 TRBD2 . TRBV7-9 CASSSPYGLAGEVTDTQYF TGTGCCAGCAGCTCCCCCTATGGACTAGCGGGAGAGGTGACAGATACGCAGTATTTT
TRBJ2-7 . . TRBV4-3 CASSQDPAGTATYEQYF TGCGCCAGCAGCCAAGATCCCGCGGGGACAGCCACCTACGAGCAGTACTTC
TRBJ2-5 . . TRBV7-9 CASSPTRGETQYF TGTGCCAGCAGCCCTACTAGAGGAGAGACCCAGTACTTC
TRBJ2-7 . once TRBV15 CATSRAAGVPTYEQYF TGTGCCACCAGCAGAGCCGCCGGAGTCCCGACCTACGAGCAGTACTTC
TRBJ1-4 TRBD1 . TRBV28 CASSEGQGSAEKLFF TGTGCCAGCAGTGAAGGACAGGGATCGGCGGAAAAACTGTTTTTT
TRBJ1-1 . . TRBV19 CASTGFREDETEAFF TGTGCCAGTACCGGATTCAGGGAGGATGAAACTGAAGCTTTCTTT
TRBJ1-5 TRBD1 . TRBV27 CASSLGTGGNQPQHF TGTGCCAGCAGTTTAGGGACAGGGGGAAATCAGCCCCAGCATTTT
TRBJ2-5 TRBD2 few TRBV5-6 CASSSIMASGEETQYF TGTGCCAGCAGTTCAATAATGGCTAGCGGGGAAGAGACCCAGTACTTC
TRBJ2-2 . . TRBV4-3 CASSPGSGGVGELFF TGCGCCAGCAGCCCGGGCAGTGGGGGCGTCGGGGAGCTGTTTTTT
TRBJ2-7 TRBD1 . TRBV30 CAWSVGTGAYEQYF TGTGCCTGGAGTGTAGGGACAGGAGCCTACGAGCAGTACTTC
TRBJ1-2 TRBD1 . TRBV7-2 CASSLDGTGGNYYGYTF TGTGCCAGCAGCTTAGACGGGACAGGAGGAAACTATTATGGCTACACCTTC
TRBJ1-2 . . TRBV28 CASSSTTVGKYGYTF TGTGCCAGCAGTTCGACTACGGTAGGGAAATATGGCTACACCTTC
TRBJ2-3 TRBD2 . TRBV6-1 CASSGLADFTDTQYF TGTGCCAGCAGTGGGCTAGCGGACTTCACAGATACGCAGTATTTT